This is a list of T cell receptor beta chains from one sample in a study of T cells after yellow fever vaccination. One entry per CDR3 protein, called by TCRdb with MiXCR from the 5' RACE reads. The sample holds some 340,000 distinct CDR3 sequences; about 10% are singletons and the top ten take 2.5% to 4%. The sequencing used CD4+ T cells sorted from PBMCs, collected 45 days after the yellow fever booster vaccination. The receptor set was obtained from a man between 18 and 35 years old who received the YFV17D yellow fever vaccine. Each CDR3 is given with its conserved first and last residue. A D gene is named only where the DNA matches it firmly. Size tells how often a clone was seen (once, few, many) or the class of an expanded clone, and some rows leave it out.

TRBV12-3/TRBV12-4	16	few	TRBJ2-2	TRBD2	TGTGCCAGCACCGCTGGGGGACTAGCACGCACCGGGGAGCTGTTTTTT	CASTAGGLARTGELFF
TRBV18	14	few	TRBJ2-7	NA	TGTGCCAGCTCACCCCCCGGGCAGGGCGGCGAGCAGTACTTC	CASSPPGQGGEQYF
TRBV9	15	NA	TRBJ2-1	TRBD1	TGTGCCAGCAGCGTGTGGGGACAGGGTTACGATGAGCAGTTCTTC	CASSVWGQGYDEQFF
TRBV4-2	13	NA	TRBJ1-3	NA	TGTGCCAGCAGCCAAGAAGATGGAAACACCATATATTTT	CASSQEDGNTIYF
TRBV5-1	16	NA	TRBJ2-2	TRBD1	TGCGCCAGCAGCCCCGGGACAGGCCTAAACACCGGGGAGCTGTTTTTT	CASSPGTGLNTGELFF
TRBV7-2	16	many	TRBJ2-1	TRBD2	TGTGCCAGCAGCTTACTGGGGACTAGTCTTTCCAATGAGCAGTTCTTC	CASSLLGTSLSNEQFF
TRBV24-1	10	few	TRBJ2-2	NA	TGTGCCACCAGTGTCGGGGAGCTGTTTTTT	CATSVGELFF
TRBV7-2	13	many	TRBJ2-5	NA	TGTGCCAGCAGCCCCTACCATCAAGAGACCCAGTACTTC	CASSPYHQETQYF
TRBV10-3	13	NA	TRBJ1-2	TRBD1	TGTGCCATCAGTGGACAGGGATCGGGCGGCTACACCTTC	CAISGQGSGGYTF
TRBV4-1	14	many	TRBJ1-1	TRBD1	TGCGCCAGCAGCCTTAGGACAGGGGATTTTGAAGCTTTCTTT	CASSLRTGDFEAFF
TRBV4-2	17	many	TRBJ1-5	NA	TGTGCCAGCAGCAGTGGACAGAGAATTTATAGCAATCAGCCCCAGCATTTT	CASSSGQRIYSNQPQHF
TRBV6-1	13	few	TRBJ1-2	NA	TGTGCCAGCAAGAAATCCCTGAACTATGGCTACACCTTC	CASKKSLNYGYTF
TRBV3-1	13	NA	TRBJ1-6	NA	TGTGCCAGCAGCCAAGAATTAGGTTCACCCCTCCACTTT	CASSQELGSPLHF
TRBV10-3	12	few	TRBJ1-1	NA	TGTGCCATCCGGGAGTGGGACACTGAAGCTTTCTTT	CAIREWDTEAFF
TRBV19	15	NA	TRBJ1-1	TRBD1	TGTGCCAGTAGTATAGGCGGAGGACAGGGGACTGAAGCTTTCTTT	CASSIGGGQGTEAFF
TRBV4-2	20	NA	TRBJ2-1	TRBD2	TGTGCCAGCAGCCAAGCGGTCGCTAGCGGGGGGCTCAGCTCCTACAATGAGCAGTTCTTC	CASSQAVASGGLSSYNEQFF
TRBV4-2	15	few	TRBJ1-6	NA	TGTGCCAGCAGCCAAGAGGGAGGGTTTAGTTCACCCCTCCACTTT	CASSQEGGFSSPLHF
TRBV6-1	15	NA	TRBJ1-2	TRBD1	TGTGCCAGCAGTGCCGGACAGGGGGTTTACTATGGCTACACCTTC	CASSAGQGVYYGYTF
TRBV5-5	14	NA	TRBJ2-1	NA	TGTGCCAGCAGCTTGGCCGTCTGGACAGAAACGCAGTTCTTC	CASSLAVWTETQFF
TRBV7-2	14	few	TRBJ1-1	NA	TGTGCCAGCAGCTTAGACTATCGGTCCCCCGCGGCTTTCTTT	CASSLDYRSPAAFF
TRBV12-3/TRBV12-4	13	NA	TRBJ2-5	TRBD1	TGTGCCAGCATCCGCGACAGGGCTGAGACCCAGTACTTC	CASIRDRAETQYF
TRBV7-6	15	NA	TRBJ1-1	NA	TGTGCCAGCAGCTTAGTTGGAGGGAAGAACACTGAAGCTTTCTTT	CASSLVGGKNTEAFF
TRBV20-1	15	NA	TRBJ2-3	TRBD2	TGCAGTGCCCACTCTGGGGGGGGAGAAGGGGATACGCAGTATTTT	CSAHSGGGEGDTQYF
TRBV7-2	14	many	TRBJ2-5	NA	TGTGCCAGCAGCCCCGGGGTTTCCCAAGAGACCCAGTACTTC	CASSPGVSQETQYF
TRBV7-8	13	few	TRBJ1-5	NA	TGTGCCAGCAGCCAGGAGGCCAGCCAGCCCCAGCATTTT	CASSQEASQPQHF
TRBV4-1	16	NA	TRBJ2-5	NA	TGCGCCAGCAGCCAAGACGACGCCGGGGGCTGGGAGACCCAGTACTTC	CASSQDDAGGWETQYF
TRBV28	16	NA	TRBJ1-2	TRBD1	TGTGCCAGCAGTTCCTACAGGGGTGGTCCCATCCACGGCTACACCTTC	CASSSYRGGPIHGYTF
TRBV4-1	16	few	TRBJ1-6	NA	TGCGCCAGCAGCCGAGGGGAGAGCTCCTATAATTCACCCCTCCACTTT	CASSRGESSYNSPLHF
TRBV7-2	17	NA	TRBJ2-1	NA	TGTGCCAGCAGCTTATATCCCGGGCTCCAGGGGTTGAATGAGCAGTTCTTC	CASSLYPGLQGLNEQFF
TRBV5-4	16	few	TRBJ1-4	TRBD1	TGTGCCAGCAGCTTGGCCCAGGGGGCTGTGAGAGAAAAACTGTTTTTT	CASSLAQGAVREKLFF
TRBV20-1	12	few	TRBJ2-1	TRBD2	TGCAGTTCCCCTAGCGGGGCGGGGGAGCAGTTCTTC	CSSPSGAGEQFF
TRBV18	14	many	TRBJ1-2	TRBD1	TGTGCCAGCTCACCGGGGACAGAAAACTATGGCTACACCTTC	CASSPGTENYGYTF
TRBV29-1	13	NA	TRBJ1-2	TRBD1	TGCAGCGGCAGCGAGGGACAGGCGTATGGCTACACCTTC	CSGSEGQAYGYTF
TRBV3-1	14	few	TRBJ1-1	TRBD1	TGTGCCAGCAGCCCCCGGGACAGCTACACTGAAGCTTTCTTT	CASSPRDSYTEAFF
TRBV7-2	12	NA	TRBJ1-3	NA	TGTGCCAGCAGCCCACAGGGAGACACCATATATTTT	CASSPQGDTIYF
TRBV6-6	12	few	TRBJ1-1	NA	TGTGCCTACGGGTCGGCTTACACTGAAGCTTTCTTT	CAYGSAYTEAFF
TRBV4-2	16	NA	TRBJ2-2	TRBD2	TGTGCCAGCAGCCGGACTAGCGGGGACAACACCGGGGAGCTGTTTTTT	CASSRTSGDNTGELFF
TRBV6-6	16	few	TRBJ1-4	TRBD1	TGTGCCAGCCGTCCGACAGGGGCGGTCTCAGGTGAAAAACTGTTTTTT	CASRPTGAVSGEKLFF
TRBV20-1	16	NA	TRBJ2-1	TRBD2	TGCAGTGCACTAGGGACTAGCGGGGGACTCTACAATGAGCAGTTCTTC	CSALGTSGGLYNEQFF
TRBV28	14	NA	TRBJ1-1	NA	TGTGCCAGCAGTTCCTTATGGAATGTACCTGAAGCTTTCTTT	CASSSLWNVPEAFF
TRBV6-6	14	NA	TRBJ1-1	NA	TGTGCCAGCAGTTACACGGAGGGGGTAACTGAAGCTTTCTTT	CASSYTEGVTEAFF
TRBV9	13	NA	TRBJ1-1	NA	TGTGCCAGCAGCAAGGGGATGAACACTGAAGCTTTCTTT	CASSKGMNTEAFF
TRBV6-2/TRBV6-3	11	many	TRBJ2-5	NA	TGTGCCAGCATCCTGGGGGAGACCCAGTACTTC	CASILGETQYF
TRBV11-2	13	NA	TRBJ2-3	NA	TGTGCCAGCCGGCATGGGGCGGAGGATACGCAGTATTTT	CASRHGAEDTQYF
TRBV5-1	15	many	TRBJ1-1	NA	TGTGCCAGCAGCTTGGCCGGGGGGTTGAACACTGAAGCTTTCTTT	CASSLAGGLNTEAFF
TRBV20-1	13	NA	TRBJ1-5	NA	TGCAGTGCCATCCCTGACAGGAATCAGCCCCAGCATTTT	CSAIPDRNQPQHF
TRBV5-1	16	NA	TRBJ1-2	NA	TGCGCCAGCAGCTTGGATACCGAACAACAGGACTATGGCTACACCTTC	CASSLDTEQQDYGYTF
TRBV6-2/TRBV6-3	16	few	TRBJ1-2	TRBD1	TGTGCCAGCAGTTACTCCCGGACAGGGATGAGCTATGGCTACACCTTC	CASSYSRTGMSYGYTF
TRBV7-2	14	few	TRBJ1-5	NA	TGTGCCAGCAGCCCTCAGGGCCGAGTCCCGCCCCAGCATTTT	CASSPQGRVPPQHF
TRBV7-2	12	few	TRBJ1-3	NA	TGTGCCAGCAGCGCGGACAGAAACACCATATATTTT	CASSADRNTIYF
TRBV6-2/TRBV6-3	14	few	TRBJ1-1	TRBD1	TGTGCCAGCGCCAGACAGGGTGTTTTCGCTGAAGCTTTCTTT	CASARQGVFAEAFF
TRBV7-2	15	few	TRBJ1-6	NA	TGTGCCAGCAGCTCCCCTGGCGGGTCAGGTTCACCCCTCCACTTT	CASSSPGGSGSPLHF